This T cell receptor beta chain comes out of a study of T cell repertoires in cytomegalovirus infection. Turning to the study itself: CMV infection plus the matching HLA type was flagged by public TCR beta signatures.

A note on this clonotype: Its cognate antigen is unknown.

Per germline, CDR1 SGHDN and CDR2 FVKESK. The V end lost 4 bases, the J end lost 2 bases, and 10 bases lay between the germline ends. The CDR3 has 14 residues. From the reads, TCRdb called clonotypes with MiXCR, one entry per CDR3 protein. The repertoire consists of over 85,000 distinct CDR3 sequences, with about 15% occurring once and the leading ten covering 8% to 9.5%. Regarding the study as a whole: CMV-specific TCR beta clonotypes restricted by HLA-C dominated the ex vivo response.

The chain links TRBV14 to TRBJ2-3, with a weak D call TRBD2 (5 bases). The material sequenced was PBMCs. This TCR came from a human donor in good health (CMV status not recorded). Some clones in this sample may be carry-over from other donors' samples. CDR3 sequence: CASSPDLSTDTQYF. Written as DNA, the CDR3 is TGTGCCAGCAGCCCGGACTTGTCCACAGATACGCAGTATTTT.